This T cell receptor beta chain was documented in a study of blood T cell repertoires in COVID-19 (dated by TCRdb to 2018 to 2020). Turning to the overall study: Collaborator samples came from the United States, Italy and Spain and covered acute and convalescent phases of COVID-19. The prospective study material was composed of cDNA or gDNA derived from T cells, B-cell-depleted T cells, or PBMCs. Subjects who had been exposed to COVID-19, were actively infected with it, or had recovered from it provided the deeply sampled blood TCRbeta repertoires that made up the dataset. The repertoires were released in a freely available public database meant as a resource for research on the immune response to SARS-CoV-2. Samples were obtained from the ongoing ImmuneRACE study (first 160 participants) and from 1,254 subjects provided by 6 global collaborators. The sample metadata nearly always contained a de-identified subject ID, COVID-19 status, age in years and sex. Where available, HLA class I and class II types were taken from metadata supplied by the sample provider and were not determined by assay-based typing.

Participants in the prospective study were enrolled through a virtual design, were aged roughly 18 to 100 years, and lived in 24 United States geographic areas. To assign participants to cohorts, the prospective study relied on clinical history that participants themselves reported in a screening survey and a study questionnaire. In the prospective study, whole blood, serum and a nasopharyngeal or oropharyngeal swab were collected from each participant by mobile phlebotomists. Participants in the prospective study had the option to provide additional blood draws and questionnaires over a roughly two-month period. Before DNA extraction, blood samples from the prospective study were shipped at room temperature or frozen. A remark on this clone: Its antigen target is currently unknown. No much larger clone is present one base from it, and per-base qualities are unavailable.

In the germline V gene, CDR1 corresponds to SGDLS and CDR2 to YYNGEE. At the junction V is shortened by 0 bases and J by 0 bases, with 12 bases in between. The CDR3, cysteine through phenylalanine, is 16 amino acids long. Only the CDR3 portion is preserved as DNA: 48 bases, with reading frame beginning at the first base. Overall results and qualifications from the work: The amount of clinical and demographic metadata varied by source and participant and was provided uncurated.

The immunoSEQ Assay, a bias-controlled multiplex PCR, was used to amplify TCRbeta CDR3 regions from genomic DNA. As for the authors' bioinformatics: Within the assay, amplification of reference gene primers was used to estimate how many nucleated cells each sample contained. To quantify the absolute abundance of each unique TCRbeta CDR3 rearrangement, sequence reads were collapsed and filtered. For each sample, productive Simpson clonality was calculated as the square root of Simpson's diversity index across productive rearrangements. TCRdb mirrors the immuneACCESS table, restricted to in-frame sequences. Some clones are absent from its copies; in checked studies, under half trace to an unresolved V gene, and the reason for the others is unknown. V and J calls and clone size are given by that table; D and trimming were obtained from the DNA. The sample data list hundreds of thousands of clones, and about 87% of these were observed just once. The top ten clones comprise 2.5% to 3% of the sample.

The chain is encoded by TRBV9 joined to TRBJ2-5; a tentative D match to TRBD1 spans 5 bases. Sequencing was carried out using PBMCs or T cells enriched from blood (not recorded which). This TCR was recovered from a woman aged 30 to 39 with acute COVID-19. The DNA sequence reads TGTGCCAGCAGCGTAGCTTCAGGGCTCCACCAAGAGACCCAGTACTTC. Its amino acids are CASSVASGLHQETQYF.